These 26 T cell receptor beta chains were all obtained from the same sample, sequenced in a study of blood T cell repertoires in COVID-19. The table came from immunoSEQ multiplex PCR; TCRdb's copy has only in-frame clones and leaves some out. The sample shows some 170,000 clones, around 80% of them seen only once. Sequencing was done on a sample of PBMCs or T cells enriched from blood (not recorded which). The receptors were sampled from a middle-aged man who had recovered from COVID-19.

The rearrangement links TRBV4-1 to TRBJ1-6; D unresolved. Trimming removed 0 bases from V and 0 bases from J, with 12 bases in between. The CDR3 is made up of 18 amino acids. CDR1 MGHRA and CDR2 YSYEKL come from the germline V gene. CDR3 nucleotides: TGCGCCAGCAGCCAAGAAAAAACCATGAGCTCCTATAATTCACCCCTCCACTTT. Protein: CASSQEKTMSSYNSPLHF.

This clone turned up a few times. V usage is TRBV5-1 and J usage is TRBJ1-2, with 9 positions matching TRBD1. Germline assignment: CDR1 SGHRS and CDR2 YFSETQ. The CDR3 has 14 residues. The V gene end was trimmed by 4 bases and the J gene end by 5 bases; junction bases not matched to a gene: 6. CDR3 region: CASSTGGAVYGYTF. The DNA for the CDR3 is TGCGCCAGCAGCACAGGGGGCGCAGTATATGGCTACACCTTC.

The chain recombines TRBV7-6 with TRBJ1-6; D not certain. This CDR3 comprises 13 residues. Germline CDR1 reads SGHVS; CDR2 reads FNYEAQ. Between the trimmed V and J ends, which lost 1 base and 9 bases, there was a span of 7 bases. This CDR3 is CASSLGVVSPLHF. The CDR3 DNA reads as TGTGCCAGCAGCTTAGGAGTGGTTTCACCCCTCCACTTT.

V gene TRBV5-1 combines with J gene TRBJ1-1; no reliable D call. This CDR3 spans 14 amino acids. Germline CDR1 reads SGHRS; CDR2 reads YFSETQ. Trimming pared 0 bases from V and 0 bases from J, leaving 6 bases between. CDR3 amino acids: CASSLGQMNTEAFF. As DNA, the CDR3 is TGCGCCAGCAGCTTGGGTCAGATGAACACTGAAGCTTTCTTT.

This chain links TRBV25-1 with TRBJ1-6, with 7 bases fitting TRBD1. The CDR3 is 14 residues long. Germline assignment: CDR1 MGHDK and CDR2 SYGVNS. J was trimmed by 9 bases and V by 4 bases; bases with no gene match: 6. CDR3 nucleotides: TGTGCCAGCAGTGTGACAGGGCAGGGTTCACCCCTCCACTTT. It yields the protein CASSVTGQGSPLHF.

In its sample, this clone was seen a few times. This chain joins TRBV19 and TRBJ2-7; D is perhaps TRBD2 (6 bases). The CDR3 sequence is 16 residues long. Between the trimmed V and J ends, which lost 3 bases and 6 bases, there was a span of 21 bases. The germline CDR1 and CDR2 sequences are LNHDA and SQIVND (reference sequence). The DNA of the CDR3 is TGTGCCAGTAGTATGCAGGGAGGAGGCCGGGGGTCCGAGCAGTACTTC. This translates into CASSMQGGGRGSEQYF.

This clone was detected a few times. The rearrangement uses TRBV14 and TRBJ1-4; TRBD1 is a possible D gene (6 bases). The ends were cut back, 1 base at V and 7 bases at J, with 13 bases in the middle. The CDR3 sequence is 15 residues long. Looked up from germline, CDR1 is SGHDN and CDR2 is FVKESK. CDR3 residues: CASSQVRGQGEKLFF. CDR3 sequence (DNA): TGTGCCAGCAGCCAAGTCAGGGGTCAAGGTGAAAAACTGTTTTTT.

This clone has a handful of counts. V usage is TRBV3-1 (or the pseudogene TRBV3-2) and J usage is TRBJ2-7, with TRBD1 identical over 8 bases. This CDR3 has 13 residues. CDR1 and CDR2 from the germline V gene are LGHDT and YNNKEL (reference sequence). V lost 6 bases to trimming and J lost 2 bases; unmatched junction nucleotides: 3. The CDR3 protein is CASRHRGAYEQYF. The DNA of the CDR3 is TGTGCCAGCAGACACAGGGGGGCCTACGAGCAGTACTTC.

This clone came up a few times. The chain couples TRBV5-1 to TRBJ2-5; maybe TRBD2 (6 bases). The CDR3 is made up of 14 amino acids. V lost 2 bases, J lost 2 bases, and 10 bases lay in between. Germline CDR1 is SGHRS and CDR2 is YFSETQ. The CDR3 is CASSFAGRQETQYF. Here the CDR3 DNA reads TGCGCCAGCAGCTTCGCGGGGAGGCAAGAGACCCAGTACTTC.

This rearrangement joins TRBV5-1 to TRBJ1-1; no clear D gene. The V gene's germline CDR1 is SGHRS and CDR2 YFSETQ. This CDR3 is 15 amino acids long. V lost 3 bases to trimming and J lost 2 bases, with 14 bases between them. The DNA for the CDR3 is TGCGCCAGCAGCTCGGAGGCCCCGATTAACACTGAAGCTTTCTTT. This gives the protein CASSSEAPINTEAFF.

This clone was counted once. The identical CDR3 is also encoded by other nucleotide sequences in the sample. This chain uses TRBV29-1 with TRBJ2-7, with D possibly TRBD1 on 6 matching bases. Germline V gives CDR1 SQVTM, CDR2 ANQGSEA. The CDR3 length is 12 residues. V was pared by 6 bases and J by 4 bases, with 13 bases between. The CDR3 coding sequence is TGCAGCGTGGGGCAGGGGATTTACGAGCAGTACTTC. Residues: CSVGQGIYEQYF.

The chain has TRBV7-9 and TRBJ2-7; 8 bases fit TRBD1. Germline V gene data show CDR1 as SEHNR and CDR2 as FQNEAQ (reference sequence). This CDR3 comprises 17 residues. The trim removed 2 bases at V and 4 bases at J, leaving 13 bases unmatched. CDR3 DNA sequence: TGTGCCAGCAGCTTACGTGCCGGGTGGTGGACAGGGTACGAGCAGTACTTC. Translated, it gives CASSLRAGWWTGYEQYF.

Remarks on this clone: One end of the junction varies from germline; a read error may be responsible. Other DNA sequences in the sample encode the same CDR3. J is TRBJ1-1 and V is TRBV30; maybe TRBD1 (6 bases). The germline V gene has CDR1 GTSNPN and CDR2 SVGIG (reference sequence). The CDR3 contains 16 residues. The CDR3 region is CAWCVGGVGGRTEAFF. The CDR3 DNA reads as TGTGCCTGGTGTGTTGGGGGGGTGGGGGGCCGCACTGAAGCTTTCTTT.

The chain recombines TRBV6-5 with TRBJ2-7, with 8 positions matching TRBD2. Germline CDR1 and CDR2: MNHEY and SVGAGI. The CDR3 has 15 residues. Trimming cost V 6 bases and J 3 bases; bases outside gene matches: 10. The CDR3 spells CASRLVTGGLYEQYF. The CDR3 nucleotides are TGTGCCAGCAGGCTCGTGACGGGGGGGCTCTACGAGCAGTACTTC.

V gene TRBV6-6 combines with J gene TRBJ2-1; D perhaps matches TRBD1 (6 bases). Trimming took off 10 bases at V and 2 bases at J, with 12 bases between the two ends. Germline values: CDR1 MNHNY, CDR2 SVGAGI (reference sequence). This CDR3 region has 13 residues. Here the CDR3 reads CATLQGAYNEQFF. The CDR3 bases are TGTGCCACTTTACAGGGTGCCTACAATGAGCAGTTCTTC.

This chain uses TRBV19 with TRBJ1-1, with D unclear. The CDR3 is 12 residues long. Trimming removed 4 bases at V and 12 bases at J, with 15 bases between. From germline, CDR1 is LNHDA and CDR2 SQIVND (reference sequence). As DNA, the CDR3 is TGTGCCAGTAGTACGATGGCAGGCCCAACTTTCTTT. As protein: CASSTMAGPTFF.

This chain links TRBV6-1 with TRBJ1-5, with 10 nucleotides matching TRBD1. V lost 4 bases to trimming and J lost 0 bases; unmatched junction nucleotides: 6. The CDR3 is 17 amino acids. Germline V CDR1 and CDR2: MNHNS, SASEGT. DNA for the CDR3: TGTGCCAGCAGTGCTTACGGGACAGGGGATAGCAATCAGCCCCAGCATTTT. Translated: CASSAYGTGDSNQPQHF.

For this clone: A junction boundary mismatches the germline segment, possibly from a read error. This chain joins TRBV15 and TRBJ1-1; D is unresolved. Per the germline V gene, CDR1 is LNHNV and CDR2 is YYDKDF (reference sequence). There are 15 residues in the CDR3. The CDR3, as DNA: TGTGCCACCAACAGAAGGGAGTACGGGGACACTGAAGCTTTCTTT. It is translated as CATNRREYGDTEAFF.

CDR3 DNA: TGTGCTAGTGGTCTGGGACTAGCGGGGACCACAGATACGCAGTATTTT. It specifies CASGLGLAGTTDTQYF. The chain couples TRBV12-5 to TRBJ2-3, with 13 bases lining up with TRBD2. The germline gives CDR1 LGHNT, CDR2 FRNRAP. There are 16 residues in the CDR3. With V trimmed by 5 bases and J by 2 bases, 4 bases remained unmatched. Combining the CDR3 with reference TRBV12-5 and TRBJ2-3 gives the whole variable domain DARVTQTPRHKVTEMGQEVTMRCQPILGHNTVFWYRQTMMQGLELLAYFRNRAPLDDSGMPKDRFSAEMPDATLATLKIQPSEPRDSAVYFCASGLGLAGTTDTQYFGPGTRLTVL.

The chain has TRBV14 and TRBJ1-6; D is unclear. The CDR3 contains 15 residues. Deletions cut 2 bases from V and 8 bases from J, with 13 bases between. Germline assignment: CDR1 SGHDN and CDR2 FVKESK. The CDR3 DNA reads TGTGCCAGCAGCCAACTGGGCTACGGTGATTCACCCCTCCACTTT. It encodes CASSQLGYGDSPLHF.

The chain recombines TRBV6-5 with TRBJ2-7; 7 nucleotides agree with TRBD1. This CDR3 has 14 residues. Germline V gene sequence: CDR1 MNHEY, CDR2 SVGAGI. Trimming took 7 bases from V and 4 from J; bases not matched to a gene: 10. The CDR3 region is CASIREGRGYEQYF. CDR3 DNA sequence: TGTGCCAGCATTCGAGAGGGCAGGGGGTACGAGCAGTACTTC.

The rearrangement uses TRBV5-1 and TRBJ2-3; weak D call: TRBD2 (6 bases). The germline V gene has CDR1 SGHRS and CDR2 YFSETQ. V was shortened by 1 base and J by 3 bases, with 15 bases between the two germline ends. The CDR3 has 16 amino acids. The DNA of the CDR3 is TGCGCCAGCAGCTTGATGGGGAGGTCTATGACAGATACGCAGTATTTT. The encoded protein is CASSLMGRSMTDTQYF.

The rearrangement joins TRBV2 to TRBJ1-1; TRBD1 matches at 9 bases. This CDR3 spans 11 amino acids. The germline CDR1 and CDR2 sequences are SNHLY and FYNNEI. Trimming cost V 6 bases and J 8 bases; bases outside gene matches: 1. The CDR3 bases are TGTGCCAGCAGAGGACAGGGGGAAGCTTTCTTT. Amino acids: CASRGQGEAFF.

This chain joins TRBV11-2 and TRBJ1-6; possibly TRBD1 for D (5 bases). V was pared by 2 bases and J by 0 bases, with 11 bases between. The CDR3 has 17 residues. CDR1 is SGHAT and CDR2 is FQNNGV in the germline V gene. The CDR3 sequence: CASSLQGASSYNSPLHF. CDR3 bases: TGTGCCAGCAGCTTACAGGGTGCAAGCTCCTATAATTCACCCCTCCACTTT.

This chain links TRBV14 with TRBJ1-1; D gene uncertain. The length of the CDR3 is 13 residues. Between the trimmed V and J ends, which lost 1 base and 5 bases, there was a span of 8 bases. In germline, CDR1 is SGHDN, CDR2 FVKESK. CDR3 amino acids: CASSQVGQTEAFF. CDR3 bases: TGTGCCAGCAGCCAAGTTGGCCAGACTGAAGCTTTCTTT.

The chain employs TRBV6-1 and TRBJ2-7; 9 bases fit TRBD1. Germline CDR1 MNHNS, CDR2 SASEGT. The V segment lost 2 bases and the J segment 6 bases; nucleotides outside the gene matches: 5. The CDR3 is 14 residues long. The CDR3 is CASSEIGQGSEQYF. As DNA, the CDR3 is TGTGCCAGCAGTGAAATTGGACAGGGGTCCGAGCAGTACTTC.